The 14 T cell receptor beta chains presented below share a single source sample, sequenced in a study of vaccination and CD4 T cells after COVID-19. Indicated treatment: approximately nine-day PBMC culture with coronavirus spike peptide pools or control peptides (ViraFEST assay). At the Johns Hopkins FTIC core, DNA taken from cultured CD4+ T cells was sequenced by way of the Oncomine TCR Beta short-read assay. Using its own MiXCR run on the PCR reads, TCRdb lists one record per CDR3 protein. Of about 25,000 distinct CDR3 sequences in the sample, about 53% were seen once. No cognate antigen is known for these TCRs. Sequencing was carried out using CD4+ T cells from blood, cultured in vitro. These receptors originate from a human donor who had recovered from COVID-19.

This chain connects TRBV5-8 to TRBJ2-5, with unresolved D. Germline V gene lookup returns CDR1 SGHTS and CDR2 YDEGEE. This CDR3 has 14 amino acids. The V and J ends lost 0 bases and 5 bases respectively, with 11 bases between them. The CDR3 DNA reads TGTGCCAGCAGCTTGGCCAACGGTGGGGAGACCCAGTACTTC. Its protein product is CASSLANGGETQYF.

The V gene is TRBV28, the J gene TRBJ1-6; D remains ambiguous. V lost 2 bases and J 6 bases, leaving 8 bases between the germline ends. Germline assignment: CDR1 MDHEN and CDR2 SYDVKM. The CDR3 length is 14 residues. CDR3 amino acids: CASSLLGRNSPLHF. The CDR3 bases are TGTGCCAGCAGTTTACTCGGCCGTAATTCACCCCTCCACTTT.

This chain connects TRBV7-9 to TRBJ1-2; D may be TRBD1 (5 bases). V was clipped by 8 bases and J by 4 bases, with 8 bases between them. There are 11 residues in the CDR3. Per the germline V gene, CDR1 is SEHNR and CDR2 is FQNEAQ (reference sequence). CDR3 sequence: CASAGSYGYTF. In nucleotides, the CDR3 is TGTGCCAGCGCAGGGTCCTATGGCTACACCTTC.

The chain has TRBV7-8 and TRBJ1-5, with D hard to call. The CDR3 consists of 13 residues. Trimming took off 6 bases at V and 4 bases at J, with 10 bases between the two ends. Germline CDR1 reads SGHVS; CDR2 reads FQNEAQ. CDR3 residues: CASSRTANQPQHF. For the CDR3, the DNA is TGTGCCAGCAGTAGAACGGCGAATCAGCCCCAGCATTTT.

This chain links TRBV2 with TRBJ2-1; D gene uncertain. The J call may not be correct, given that the DNA end is closer to TRBJ2-7. Germline V lookup: CDR1 SNHLY, CDR2 FYNNEI. The length of the CDR3 is 14 residues. CDR3 residues: CASSENGRYYEQYF. Here the CDR3 DNA reads TGTGCCAGCAGTGAAAATGGTAGATACTACGAGCAGTACTTC.

The gene calls are TRBV6-1 and TRBJ1-1, with D maybe TRBD1 (6 bases). V dropped 6 bases and J dropped 8 bases, with 25 bases sitting between them. Germline V gives CDR1 MNHNS, CDR2 SASEGT. The CDR3 extends over 16 amino acids. The CDR3 DNA reads TGTGCCAGCAGCGCCACGGCAGGGGCGGGGTGGGGGGAAGCTTTCTTT. Translated: CASSATAGAGWGEAFF.

This chain links TRBV11-2 with TRBJ2-2; 9 bases fit TRBD2. Per germline, CDR1 SGHAT and CDR2 FQNNGV. The J segment lost 2 bases and the V segment lost 5 bases, leaving 6 bases of the junction unmatched. CDR3 length: 16 amino acids. The CDR3 DNA reads TGTGCCAGCAGCGAAAGCGGGGGGCGCAACACCGGGGAGCTGTTTTTT. Its translation: CASSESGGRNTGELFF.

This chain connects TRBV6-1 to TRBJ1-6; 8 nucleotides align to TRBD1. The CDR3 length is 15 residues. The ends lost 6 bases at V and 14 bases at J; junction bases unmatched: 15. CDR1 is MNHNS, CDR2 SASEGT, per germline. The CDR3 loop reads CASSDQRTGPLSLHF. In DNA form, the CDR3 reads TGTGCCAGCAGCGACCAGCGGACAGGGCCCCTATCCCTCCACTTT.

The chain carries TRBV2 and TRBJ2-7; D call uncertain. This CDR3 is 16 amino acids long. CDR1 SNHLY and CDR2 FYNNEI come from the germline V gene. The V end lost 3 bases, the J end lost 6 bases, and 21 bases lay between the germline ends. The CDR3 reads CASSEGSEWGSGEQYF. The CDR3 nucleotides are TGTGCCAGCAGTGAGGGCTCAGAATGGGGATCGGGCGAGCAGTACTTC.

The V and J genes are TRBV2 and TRBJ2-1; 8 positions match TRBD1. Trimming cost V 4 bases and J 0 bases; bases outside gene matches: 2. This CDR3 spans 15 amino acids. Germline assignment: CDR1 SNHLY and CDR2 FYNNEI. CDR3 DNA: TGTGCCAGCAGTGGAGGACAGGGCTCCTACAATGAGCAGTTCTTC. Translated, it gives CASSGGQGSYNEQFF.

The V call is TRBV2, the J call TRBJ1-4, with D perhaps TRBD1 (6 bases). In germline, CDR1 is SNHLY, CDR2 FYNNEI. Trimming took 4 bases from V and 8 from J, leaving 14 bases between them. This CDR3 region has 14 residues. CDR3 DNA: TGTGCCAGCAGTGTGGGGGCAAAGAGGGAAAAACTGTTTTTT. Encoded protein: CASSVGAKREKLFF.

This clonotype was seen only once. This rearrangement joins TRBV6-2 or TRBV6-3 to TRBJ1-2; 7 bases are shared with TRBD1. There are 15 residues in the CDR3. V lost 5 bases to trimming and J lost 4 bases; unmatched junction nucleotides: 10. Germline V lookup: CDR1 MNHEY, CDR2 SVGEGT. CDR3 coding DNA: TGTGCCAGCAGTAGACAGGGACCCGCGGCCTATGGCTACACCTTC. This gives the protein CASSRQGPAAYGYTF.

Only a few counts were recorded for this clonotype. The rearrangement uses TRBV19 and TRBJ1-2, with 8 bases lining up with TRBD1. V was clipped by 9 bases and J by 4 bases; unmatched bases: 13. This CDR3 has 15 residues. Germline CDR1 reads LNHDA; CDR2 reads SQIVND (reference sequence). The CDR3 nucleotides are TGTGCCAGCCTCCCCTATGGGACAGGACTCTATGGCTACACCTTC. Translation gives CASLPYGTGLYGYTF. The entire variable domain, with the rest obtained from reference TRBV19 and TRBJ1-2, is as follows: DGGITQSPKYLFRKEGQNVTLSCEQNLNHDAMYWYRQDPGQGLRLIYYSQIVNDFQKGDIAEGYSVSREKKESFPLTVTSAQKNPTAFYLCASLPYGTGLYGYTFGSGTRLTVV.

V is TRBV27 and J is TRBJ2-3; 8 bases line up with TRBD2. Germline V CDR1 and CDR2: MNHEY, SMNVEV (reference sequence). V lost 5 bases and J lost 8; bases outside the gene matches: 12. The CDR3 loop spans 15 amino acids. This CDR3 is CASSRLSSGTSTQYF. Here the CDR3 DNA reads TGTGCCAGCAGTCGACTGAGTAGCGGGACAAGTACGCAGTATTTT.